Each of the 21 T cell receptor beta chains below was sequenced from the same sample in a study of T cell repertoires in cytomegalovirus infection. TCRdb processed the reads anew with MiXCR; each CDR3 protein has one entry. The sample comprises some 180,000 distinct CDR3 sequences, about a sixth of which are singletons, and 20% to 25% rests with the top ten. Sequenced material: CD8+ T cells from PBMCs. These receptors all stem from a human donor in good health (CMV status not recorded). Some clones in this sample may be carry-over from other donors' samples.

This clonotype was counted a few times. The V and J genes are TRBV7-2 and TRBJ1-2; D gene unclear. The CDR3 runs to 13 residues. Germline loops: CDR1 SGHTA, CDR2 FQGNSA. The V and J ends lost 5 bases and 1 base respectively, with 8 bases between them. CDR3 DNA: TGTGCCAGCAGCCCGGCCGATAACTATGGCTACACCTTC. This translates into CASSPADNYGYTF.

This chain connects TRBV7-2 to TRBJ2-7; maybe TRBD2 (5 bases). Trimming removed 4 bases at V and 4 bases at J, with 23 bases between. CDR1 is SGHTA, CDR2 FQGNSA, per germline. This CDR3 spans 17 amino acids. This CDR3 is CASSSPAGVSGLYEQYF. The CDR3 nucleotides are TGTGCCAGCAGCTCGCCCGCCGGGGTATCTGGTCTTTACGAGCAGTACTTC.

This clonotype was recorded a few times. The rearrangement uses TRBV20-1 and TRBJ1-1; no clear D. V was trimmed by 3 bases and J by 2 bases, leaving 13 bases between them. The CDR3 runs 14 residues. Germline-derived CDR1 and CDR2 are DFQATT and SNEGSKA (reference sequence). The CDR3 bases are TGCAGTGCTAGCGGATACGGGGTCAACACTGAAGCTTTCTTT. Encoded protein: CSASGYGVNTEAFF.

This clonotype was counted only a few times. V and J are TRBV27 and TRBJ2-3; 7 bases line up with TRBD2. Trimming at V came to 4 bases and at J to 3 bases, leaving 13 bases not matched to a gene. This CDR3 comprises 17 residues. Germline loops: CDR1 MNHEY, CDR2 SMNVEV (reference sequence). This chain's CDR3 is CASSSRWSGEMTDTQYF. The CDR3 DNA reads as TGTGCCAGCAGTTCTCGGTGGAGCGGGGAGATGACAGATACGCAGTATTTT.

The rearrangement uses TRBV10-3 and TRBJ2-5; D possibly uses TRBD1 or TRBD2 (5 bases each). This CDR3 is 19 amino acids long. Germline-derived CDR1 and CDR2 are ENHRY and SYGVKD. V was shortened by 3 bases and J by 2 bases, with 25 bases between the two germline ends. DNA for the CDR3: TGTGCCATCAGTGACCCTTCGGGCGGGCTCGGGACGCAACAAGAGACCCAGTACTTC. Translating gives CAISDPSGGLGTQQETQYF.

This clonotype was seen only a few times. The chain is built from TRBV28 and TRBJ2-1, with D tentatively TRBD1 (5 bases). Germline loops: CDR1 MDHEN, CDR2 SYDVKM. Trimming took 0 bases from V and 5 from J, leaving 8 bases between them. CDR3 length: 14 residues. The CDR3 sequence: CASSLWDTNNEQFF. The CDR3 nucleotides read TGTGCCAGCAGTTTATGGGACACAAACAATGAGCAGTTCTTC.

This clonotype came up a few times. The genes are TRBV15 and TRBJ1-2, with D hard to call. Germline CDR1 is LNHNV and CDR2 is YYDKDF (reference sequence). The CDR3 has 11 residues. The V gene lost 8 bases and the J gene lost 4 bases, with 8 bases spanning the gap. DNA of the CDR3: TGTGCCACCTCCGCTGCCTATGGCTACACCTTC. Residues: CATSAAYGYTF.

The table lists this clonotype with many counts. V and J are TRBV11-1 and TRBJ2-7, with D perhaps matching TRBD1 (6 bases). From germline, CDR1 is SGHAT and CDR2 FQDESV (reference sequence). This CDR3 comprises 14 residues. V dropped 2 bases and J dropped 7 bases, with 15 bases sitting between them. CDR3 loop: CASSLSRGNKEQYF. The DNA for the CDR3 is TGTGCCAGCAGCTTATCCAGGGGAAATAAGGAGCAGTACTTC.

The CDR3 DNA is TGTGCCAGCAGGCCTAGACAGGGTGTGCAGTCGGAAGCTTTCTTT. It specifies CASRPRQGVQSEAFF. This chain connects TRBV6-6 to TRBJ1-1; 7 bases are a match to TRBD1. Germline assignment: CDR1 MNHNY and CDR2 SVGAGI (reference sequence). The V segment lost 6 bases and the J segment 8 bases; nucleotides outside the gene matches: 15. CDR3 size: 15 residues.

Only a few counts were recorded for this clonotype. The chain uses TRBV12-3 or TRBV12-4 and TRBJ2-7; D might be TRBD1 (6 bases). This CDR3 region has 14 residues. The germline V and J ends were trimmed by 3 bases and 5 bases, with 14 bases remaining between them. The CDR3 region has the DNA TGTGCCAGCAGTTTTACCGGGACATTCCACGAGCAGTACTTC. It translates to CASSFTGTFHEQYF.

The V gene is TRBV7-2, the J gene TRBJ2-7; D may be TRBD2 (5 bases). Trimming took 3 bases from V and 0 from J, leaving 12 bases between them. Germline loops: CDR1 SGHTA, CDR2 FQGNSA. The CDR3 totals 15 residues. This CDR3 is CASSLSGLSSYEQYF. The CDR3 DNA reads as TGTGCCAGCAGCTTGAGCGGTCTGAGCTCCTACGAGCAGTACTTC.

The chain is built from TRBV4-1 and TRBJ1-6; D is unresolved. V lost 0 bases to trimming and J lost 14 bases, with 11 bases between them. The CDR3 loop spans 13 amino acids. Germline V gene data show CDR1 as MGHRA and CDR2 as YSYEKL. The chain's CDR3 is CASSQDLSGTLHF. The DNA for the CDR3 is TGCGCCAGCAGCCAAGATCTGAGCGGCACCCTCCACTTT.

The CDR3 region has the DNA TGTGCCAGCAGCGTATCCGGGGGGGAGAAAGAGACCCAGTACTTC. It translates to CASSVSGGEKETQYF. The V gene is TRBV9, the J gene TRBJ2-5, with TRBD2 matching 8 bases. This CDR3 is built from 15 residues. V lost 1 base, J lost 3 bases, and 5 bases stayed unmatched. Germline V gene data show CDR1 as SGDLS and CDR2 as YYNGEE.

This clonotype was picked up a small number of times. The CDR3 DNA reads as TGTGCCAGCAGCCCCCCTACAGGGGTTGAAACTGAAGCTTTCTTT. Its translation: CASSPPTGVETEAFF. The chain joins TRBV7-9 to TRBJ1-1, with TRBD1 identical over 7 bases. CDR1 and CDR2 from the germline V gene are SEHNR and FQNEAQ (reference sequence). CDR3 length: 15 amino acids. V gave up 5 bases and J gave up 5 bases; unmatched junction bases: 11. The full variable domain, its missing parts supplied by reference TRBV7-9 and TRBJ1-1, is DTGVSQNPRHKITKRGQNVTFRCDPISEHNRLYWYRQTLGQGPEFLTYFQNEAQLEKSRLLSDRFSAERPKGSFSTLEIQRTEQGDSAMYLCASSPPTGVETEAFFGQGTRLTVV.

The rearrangement links TRBV7-2 to TRBJ2-3; no clear D gene. The CDR3 has 12 amino acids. The V and J ends lost 7 bases and 6 bases respectively, with 11 bases between them. Germline-derived CDR1 and CDR2 are SGHTA and FQGNSA. CDR3 region: CASTQAADTQYF. CDR3 nucleotide sequence: TGTGCCAGCACGCAAGCAGCTGATACGCAGTATTTT.

The chain recombines TRBV6-2 or TRBV6-3 with TRBJ1-2; D unresolved. V lost 2 bases, J lost 1 base, and 5 bases lay in between. CDR1 and CDR2 (germline): MNHEY, SVGEGT. CDR3 length: 13 residues. The CDR3 sequence: CASSYGDNYGYTF. CDR3 nucleotide sequence: TGTGCCAGCAGTTACGGGGATAACTATGGCTACACCTTC.

This clonotype was seen only a few times. The chain recombines TRBV12-3 or TRBV12-4 with TRBJ2-1, with D uncertain. Trimming pared 7 bases from V and 8 bases from J, leaving 9 bases between. This CDR3 contains 11 residues. The CDR3 DNA sequence: TGTGCCAGCACTAACCGGCATGAGCAGTTCTTC. It codes for CASTNRHEQFF.

The genes are TRBV6-1 and TRBJ2-7; 10 bases map to TRBD1. Trimming at V came to 2 bases and at J to 1 base, leaving 5 bases not matched to a gene. This CDR3 contains 16 residues. CDR1 and CDR2 (germline): MNHNS, SASEGT. CDR3: CASSEWDRGFSYEQYF. CDR3 DNA: TGTGCCAGCAGTGAATGGGACAGGGGATTTTCCTACGAGCAGTACTTC.

This clonotype was seen only a few times. The rearrangement uses TRBV7-9 and TRBJ1-5, with 9 positions matching TRBD1. CDR3 length equals 15 residues. Germline CDR1 is SEHNR and CDR2 is FQNEAQ (reference sequence). The junction had 10 bases not matched to a gene; V was cut back by 7 bases and J by 6 bases. The CDR3 protein is CASTRTGEVGQPQHF. DNA of the CDR3: TGTGCCAGCACTCGGACAGGGGAGGTTGGTCAGCCCCAGCATTTT.

This clonotype was picked up a small number of times. The rearrangement links TRBV4-2 to TRBJ1-2; no clear D. Germline CDR1 is LGHNA and CDR2 is YNFKEQ. V was shortened by 0 bases and J by 1 base, with 9 bases between the two germline ends. The CDR3 contains 15 residues. The chain's CDR3 is CASSQDRGNNYGYTF. As DNA, the CDR3 is TGTGCCAGCAGCCAAGATCGAGGGAATAACTATGGCTACACCTTC.

This clonotype was detected only once. The rearrangement joins TRBV25-1 to TRBJ1-4; D gene uncertain. This CDR3 is built from 13 residues. CDR1 and CDR2 (germline): MGHDK, SYGVNS. Trimming took off 5 bases at V and 7 bases at J, with 11 bases between the two ends. This CDR3 reads CASSWSRSEKLFF. The CDR3 DNA follows: TGTGCCAGCAGTTGGTCTAGGAGTGAAAAACTGTTTTTT.